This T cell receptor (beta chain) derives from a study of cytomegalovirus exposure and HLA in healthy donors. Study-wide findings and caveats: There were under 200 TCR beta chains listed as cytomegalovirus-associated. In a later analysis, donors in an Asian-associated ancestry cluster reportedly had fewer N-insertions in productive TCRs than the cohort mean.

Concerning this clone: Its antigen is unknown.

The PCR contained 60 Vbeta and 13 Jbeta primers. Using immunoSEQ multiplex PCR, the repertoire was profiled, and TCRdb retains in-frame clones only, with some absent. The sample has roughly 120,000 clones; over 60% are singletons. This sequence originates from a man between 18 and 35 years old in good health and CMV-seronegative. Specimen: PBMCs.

The CDR3 protein is CASSPPGRSEAFF. The CDR3 DNA follows: TGTGCCAGCTCCCCTCCGGGGAGGTCTGAAGCTTTCTTT. The chain couples TRBV18 to TRBJ1-1; no clear D gene. The CDR3 has 13 amino acids. Germline CDR1 reads KGHSH; CDR2 reads LQKENI. V was trimmed by 6 bases and J by 6 bases, leaving 14 bases between them.